This T cell receptor (beta chain) appears in the sequencing data of a study of PD-1 blockade in classical Hodgkin lymphoma. Study outcomes and limitations: Complete responders' diversity at baseline resembled that of newly diagnosed patients. Why repertoires differed is undefined; disease activity or prior therapy possibly contributed. By cycle point C4D1, TCR diversity had risen significantly in CD4+ cells (but not CD8+ cells).

The CDR3 contains 12 residues. Per the germline V gene, CDR1 is LNHDA and CDR2 is SQIVND (reference sequence). V was pared by 7 bases and J by 1 base, with 7 bases between. With regard to this clone: Its antigen is unidentified.

Relapse after autologous stem cell transplantation occurred in every patient, and brentuximab vedotin exposure varied. Each best response was a complete response, a partial response or progressive disease. The method was immunoSEQ multiplex PCR; TCRdb's version includes in-frame clones alone and lacks a portion of them. Seen here are approximately 43,000 clones, approximately 86% observed once, and the top ten hold approximately 6%. The chain combines TRBV19 with TRBJ2-5; no clear D. The starting material was peripheral blood mononuclear cells (PBMCs), obtained before the second cycle of nivolumab. This clonotype was sampled from a human donor with classical Hodgkin lymphoma. This CDR3 reads CASTLSQETQYF. Here the CDR3 DNA reads TGTGCCAGTACCCTGAGCCAAGAGACCCAGTACTTC. Based on the CDR3 plus reference TRBV19 and TRBJ2-5, the full variable domain is DGGITQSPKYLFRKEGQNVTLSCEQNLNHDAMYWYRQDPGQGLRLIYYSQIVNDFQKGDIAEGYSVSREKKESFPLTVTSAQKNPTAFYLCASTLSQETQYFGPGTRLLVL.